This is a list of T cell receptor beta chains from one sample in a study of blood T cells in healthy people across ages. Each CDR3 protein is one row after TCRdb ran MiXCR on the 5' RACE reads. The sample includes around 940,000 distinct CDR3 sequences, 51% seen only once; the top ten take about a fifth. The material sequenced was blood. The receptors here all came from a woman aged 60 to 75 in good health. The CDR3 runs from the conserved cysteine through the conserved F or W. The D gene is left open where the match is weak. Only part of the rows carry a size: once, few, many, or a class if the clone is expanded.

abundance	j_gene	v_gene	d_gene	CDR3aa	CDR3nt
-	TRBJ2-7	TRBV27	-	CASNRVNEQYF	TGTGCCAGCAATCGGGTCAACGAGCAGTACTTC
many	TRBJ1-2	TRBV4-3	-	CASSQEMQAAFGYTF	TGCGCCAGCAGCCAAGAAATGCAAGCGGCGTTTGGCTACACCTTC
few	TRBJ2-7	TRBV2	-	CASSHVATASYEQYF	TGTGCCAGCAGCCACGTTGCGACGGCGAGCTACGAGCAGTACTTC
-	TRBJ2-5	TRBV30	-	CAWSLTPYEQYF	TGTGCCTGGAGCCTGACACCCTATGAGCAGTACTTC
once	TRBJ2-5	TRBV7-6	TRBD2	CASSPNRAGGETQYF	TGTGCCAGCAGCCCAAACAGGGCGGGGGGAGAGACCCAGTACTTC
few	TRBJ2-3	TRBV20-1	TRBD1	CSARDLTGADTQYF	TGCAGTGCTAGAGATCTTACAGGGGCAGATACGCAGTATTTT
-	TRBJ2-3	TRBV3-1	TRBD2	CASSQMGGVGTQYF	TGTGCCAGCAGCCAGATGGGGGGGGTCGGTACGCAGTATTTT
-	TRBJ1-1	TRBV5-1	-	CASSSTTGSTEAFF	TGCGCCAGCAGCTCCACAACGGGGAGCACTGAAGCTTTCTTT
few	TRBJ1-2	TRBV4-2	-	CASSQRAENANYGYTF	TGTGCCAGCAGCCAACGTGCGGAGAACGCTAACTATGGCTACACCTTC
-	TRBJ2-3	TRBV5-1	-	CASSSTFPPTSTDTQYF	TGCGCCAGCAGCTCGACCTTCCCTCCAACTAGCACAGATACGCAGTATTTT
few	TRBJ2-7	TRBV9	TRBD2	CASSVVPGLADDYEQYF	TGTGCCAGCAGCGTAGTCCCCGGACTAGCAGACGACTACGAGCAGTACTTC
-	TRBJ2-1	TRBV10-3	TRBD1	CAISESGQGDPYNEQFF	TGTGCCATCAGTGAGTCCGGACAGGGCGATCCCTACAATGAGCAGTTCTTC
-	TRBJ2-7	TRBV4-1	-	CASSQTGKVSYEQYF	TGCGCCAGCAGCCAAACAGGGAAAGTCTCCTACGAGCAGTACTTC
-	TRBJ2-3	TRBV6-2/TRBV6-3	-	CASREGSLPDTQYF	TGTGCCAGCAGGGAAGGGTCATTGCCAGATACGCAGTATTTT
-	TRBJ2-7	TRBV7-9	TRBD2	CASTSGISYEQYF	TGTGCCAGCACCAGCGGGATCTCCTACGAGCAGTACTTC
-	TRBJ2-2	TRBV5-1	-	CASSSRGDLITGELFF	TGCGCCAGCAGCTCGAGGGGGGATCTAATCACCGGGGAGCTGTTTTTT
-	TRBJ2-4	TRBV11-2	-	CASSLGFRVDIQYF	TGTGCCAGCAGCTTAGGGTTTAGGGTGGACATTCAGTACTTC
-	TRBJ2-7	TRBV6-1	-	CASSGPLAEQYF	TGTGCCAGCAGTGGTCCTCTGGCCGAGCAGTACTTC
-	TRBJ2-3	TRBV14	TRBD1	CASSQPGTGFTDTQYF	TGTGCCAGCAGCCAGCCGGGGACAGGCTTCACAGATACGCAGTATTTT
few	TRBJ1-2	TRBV7-2	-	CASSLIGQGILNYGYTF	TGTGCCAGCAGCTTAATTGGCCAGGGCATACTGAACTATGGCTACACCTTC
-	TRBJ2-1	TRBV20-1	-	CSEGGSVDEQFF	TGCAGTGAGGGAGGATCGGTTGATGAGCAGTTCTTC
few	TRBJ1-4	TRBV12-3/TRBV12-4	TRBD1	CASRDRDSPNEKLFF	TGTGCCAGCAGGGATCGGGACAGCCCTAATGAAAAACTGTTTTTT
-	TRBJ2-3	TRBV15	TRBD1	CATSRGGTGVDTQYF	TGTGCCACCAGCAGGGGTGGGACAGGCGTAGATACGCAGTATTTT
-	TRBJ2-3	TRBV11-3	-	CASSLRTSPTGTDTQYF	TGTGCCAGCAGCCTCCGGACCTCCCCAACGGGCACAGATACGCAGTATTTT
-	TRBJ2-3	TRBV28	-	CASSSPDPGPSDTQYF	TGTGCCAGCAGTTCCCCTGACCCGGGTCCTTCAGATACGCAGTATTTT
-	TRBJ1-1	TRBV29-1	-	CSVGRWVANTEAFF	TGCAGCGTTGGAAGGTGGGTCGCGAACACTGAAGCTTTCTTT
-	TRBJ2-6	TRBV29-1	TRBD2	CSVAGGSSGTNVLTF	TGCAGCGTAGCGGGAGGGAGCTCTGGGACCAACGTCCTGACTTTC
once	TRBJ2-3	TRBV10-1	TRBD2	CASSESSGSSGSDTQYF	TGCGCCAGCAGTGAGTCCAGCGGGAGTAGTGGGTCAGATACGCAGTATTTT
-	TRBJ2-1	TRBV13	TRBD1	CASSLQGASYEQFF	TGTGCCAGCAGCTTGCAGGGGGCATCATATGAGCAGTTCTTC
few	TRBJ1-1	TRBV28	-	CASTRDLTTEAFF	TGTGCCAGCACCAGGGACCTAACAACTGAAGCTTTCTTT
once	TRBJ2-5	TRBV5-1	TRBD1	CASSWGTGEMETQYF	TGCGCCAGCAGCTGGGGGACAGGGGAGATGGAGACCCAGTACTTC
few	TRBJ2-3	TRBV4-1	TRBD2	CASSPGLAGHTDTQYF	TGCGCCAGCAGCCCAGGACTAGCGGGCCACACAGATACGCAGTATTTT
-	TRBJ2-3	TRBV25-1	-	CASSSHGSFPQYF	TGTGCCAGCAGTTCACACGGGAGCTTCCCGCAGTATTTT
-	TRBJ1-2	TRBV4-1	-	CASSQDHSKPNYGYTF	TGCGCCAGCAGCCAAGATCATAGCAAACCTAACTATGGCTACACCTTC
once	TRBJ2-7	TRBV29-1	-	CSVKGLAYEQYF	TGCAGCGTTAAGGGGCTCGCCTACGAGCAGTACTTC
once	TRBJ2-3	TRBV7-2	TRBD2	CASSLASGYTETQYF	TGTGCCAGCAGCTTAGCTAGCGGGTACACAGAGACGCAGTATTTT
-	TRBJ1-2	TRBV2	TRBD1	CASSEAPDRGNYGYTF	TGTGCCAGCAGTGAAGCCCCGGACAGGGGGAACTATGGCTACACCTTC
-	TRBJ2-1	TRBV7-2	TRBD1	CASSLQGTGGYNEQFF	TGTGCCAGCAGCCTCCAAGGGACAGGAGGGTACAATGAGCAGTTCTTC
-	TRBJ2-7	TRBV7-6	-	CASSVARGDHEQYF	TGTGCCAGCAGCGTAGCTCGTGGGGACCACGAGCAGTACTTC
-	TRBJ2-1	TRBV28	TRBD2	CASSIGLAIYEQFF	TGTGCCAGCAGTATAGGACTAGCGATCTATGAGCAGTTCTTC
few	TRBJ2-1	TRBV27	TRBD2	CASSFIGLAESNEQFF	TGTGCCAGCAGTTTCATCGGACTAGCGGAGAGCAATGAGCAGTTCTTC
-	TRBJ2-4	TRBV11-2	-	CASSRSTSGSPSAKNIQYF	TGTGCCAGCAGCCGATCGACTAGTGGGAGTCCCTCTGCCAAAAACATTCAGTACTTC
-	TRBJ2-6	TRBV9	-	CASSRQGNSGANVLTF	TGTGCCAGCAGCCGTCAGGGAAACTCTGGGGCCAACGTCCTGACTTTC
-	TRBJ2-1	TRBV4-3	TRBD2	CASSQGGRAYNEQFF	TGCGCCAGCAGCCAAGGCGGGAGGGCTTACAATGAGCAGTTCTTC
-	TRBJ1-2	TRBV4-1	-	CASSPGKGNYGYTF	TGCGCCAGCAGCCCGGGAAAGGGGAACTATGGCTACACCTTC
-	TRBJ1-2	TRBV29-1	TRBD1	CSVAWTGRALTYTF	TGCAGCGTGGCATGGACAGGCCGAGCCCTCACCTACACCTTC
few	TRBJ1-2	TRBV5-8	-	CASSLPPGGYGYTF	TGTGCCAGCAGCTTGCCCCCGGGGGGCTATGGCTACACCTTC
many	TRBJ2-6	TRBV2	-	CASSITGTSTNVLTF	TGTGCCAGCAGTATCACCGGGACATCGACCAACGTCCTGACTTTC
few	TRBJ2-1	TRBV12-3/TRBV12-4	TRBD2	CASSVGRASYNEQFF	TGTGCCAGCAGTGTCGGGAGGGCCTCCTACAATGAGCAGTTCTTC
-	TRBJ2-2	TRBV27	TRBD1	CASSFYRDRGPGELFF	TGTGCCAGCAGTTTCTACAGGGACAGGGGTCCCGGGGAGCTGTTTTTT
-	TRBJ2-7	TRBV4-1	-	CASSQEDGLWGRSEQYF	TGCGCCAGCAGCCAAGAAGATGGACTTTGGGGCAGATCCGAGCAGTACTTC
-	TRBJ2-3	TRBV25-1	TRBD1	CASSPGTAADTQYF	TGTGCCAGCAGTCCAGGGACAGCTGCAGATACGCAGTATTTT
-	TRBJ2-3	TRBV20-1	TRBD1	CSASGQGQDTQYF	TGCAGTGCTTCGGGACAGGGCCAAGATACGCAGTATTTT